The source of this T cell receptor beta chain is a study of T cell responses to AZD1222 COVID-19 vaccine. Trimming cost V 6 bases and J 4 bases; bases outside gene matches: 10. Per the germline V gene, CDR1 is MNHEY and CDR2 is SMNVEV (reference sequence). The length of the CDR3 is 15 residues. Here immunoSEQ multiplex PCR was the method, and the copy in TCRdb shows in-frame clones only, minus some. The sample has 65,000 to 80,000 clones; roughly 94% are singletons. This clone has a single count. Its antigen is not identified. Notes on the study in general: Two AZD1222 doses significantly raised spike-specific TCR breadth and depth over controls.

The origin of this receptor is an adult in good health. V is TRBV27 and J is TRBJ1-2, with TRBD1 identical over 8 bases. Material: peripheral blood, obtained on day 0 of MenACWY control vaccination. The CDR3 DNA sequence: TGTGCCAGCAGCCAACAGGGGGATCTTCCCTATGGCTACACCTTC. This translates into CASSQQGDLPYGYTF.